This T cell receptor beta chain was captured by sequencing in a study of OX40 agonist ivuxolimab in advanced cancers. Turning to the study itself: Six ivuxolimab dose levels, 0.01 to 10 mg/kg, were given intravenously every 2 weeks.

The data were produced by immunoSEQ multiplex PCR, yet TCRdb's version contains in-frame clones alone and is incomplete. The profile covers about 80,000 clones, with about 92% appearing a single time and 1.5% to 2% taken by the ten largest. In the case of this clone: Its antigen is not identified.

Regarding the study as a whole: Dose levels from 0.1 to 3.0 mg/kg saw CD4+ and CD8+ blood T cells expand clonally by week 6.

The TCR comes from an adult with an advanced solid tumor such as melanoma, head and neck, liver or kidney cancer. The source was CD4+ or CD8+ T cells sorted from blood, collected in a trial of the OX40 agonist ivuxolimab.

The CDR3 region has the DNA TGTGCCAGCCCTGGGACAGGGATTTTAGGCACTGAAGCTTTCTTT. This gives the protein CASPGTGILGTEAFF. The chain carries TRBV28 and TRBJ1-1; 9 nucleotides line up with TRBD1. Germline lookup yields CDR1 MDHEN and CDR2 SYDVKM. This CDR3 spans 15 amino acids. V lost 8 bases and J lost 4; bases outside the gene matches: 11.